Presented here are 24 T cell receptor beta chains from one specimen sequenced in a study of blood T cell repertoires in COVID-19. The data were produced by immunoSEQ multiplex PCR, yet TCRdb's version contains in-frame clones alone and is incomplete. This table holds about 380,000 clones, 90% found once. Sequencing input: peripheral blood. Receptors were obtained from a man between 18 and 35 years old with active or convalescent COVID-19.

The genes are TRBV6-5 and TRBJ2-2, with TRBD2 matching 8 bases. Germline V gene data show CDR1 as MNHEY and CDR2 as SVGAGI. The CDR3 has 15 residues. V lost 6 bases to trimming and J lost 4 bases; unmatched junction nucleotides: 7. CDR3 sequence: CASSPGGRSTGELFF. The CDR3 bases are TGTGCCAGCAGCCCGGGGGGGCGTAGCACCGGGGAGCTGTTTTTT.

This clone was counted a single time. The chain carries TRBV5-8 and TRBJ2-3, with 13 nucleotides matching TRBD2. The CDR3 is 19 residues long. CDR1 is SGHTS and CDR2 is YDEGEE in the germline V gene. V lost 4 bases, J lost 0 bases, and 11 bases stayed unmatched. The CDR3 sequence: CASSAGLAGAWLSTDTQYF. CDR3 nucleotide sequence: TGTGCCAGCAGCGCCGGACTAGCGGGGGCCTGGCTGAGCACAGATACGCAGTATTTT.

The CDR3, as DNA: TGTGCCAGTAGCAAGGACAGGGGAGACACCATATATTTT. Protein sequence: CASSKDRGDTIYF. The chain employs TRBV6-5 and TRBJ1-3; 9 bases match TRBD1. CDR3 length: 13 residues. Germline V CDR1 and CDR2: MNHEY, SVGAGI. With V trimmed by 9 bases and J by 8 bases, 8 bases remained unmatched.

The gene calls are TRBV10-3 and TRBJ1-1; TRBD1 aligns across 9 bases. CDR1 and CDR2 (germline): ENHRY, SYGVKD. J lost 3 bases, V lost 8 bases, and 7 bases had no gene match. CDR3 length: 14 residues. In DNA, the CDR3 is TGTGCCATCGCGCCGGGACAGGGTTACACTGAAGCTTTCTTT. This sequence encodes CAIAPGQGYTEAFF.

This chain links TRBV29-1 with TRBJ1-1; D is undetermined. Germline V CDR1 and CDR2: SQVTM, ANQGSEA. The CDR3 sequence is 13 residues long. Deletions cut 1 base from V and 5 bases from J, with 11 bases between. This chain's CDR3 is CSVEGERVTEAFF. CDR3 nucleotides: TGCAGCGTTGAAGGAGAACGGGTTACTGAAGCTTTCTTT.

The rearrangement joins TRBV27 to TRBJ2-3; maybe TRBD1 (6 bases). Germline CDR1 and CDR2: MNHEY and SMNVEV (reference sequence). The CDR3 sequence is 15 residues long. V was clipped by 4 bases and J by 2 bases, with 13 bases between them. CDR3 region: CASSSPRTVTDTQYF. The CDR3 DNA follows: TGTGCCAGCAGTTCCCCCCGGACAGTCACAGATACGCAGTATTTT.

The V and J genes are TRBV18 and TRBJ2-5; 9 nucleotides line up with TRBD1. Trimming took 6 bases from V and 5 from J; bases not matched to a gene: 7. Germline V gene data show CDR1 as KGHSH and CDR2 as LQKENI. The CDR3 contains 14 residues. The CDR3 loop is CASSPGQGWETQYF. CDR3 nucleotide sequence: TGTGCCAGCTCCCCGGGACAGGGATGGGAGACCCAGTACTTC.

This sequence joins TRBV27 and TRBJ2-3; possibly TRBD1 for D (6 bases). The germline gives CDR1 MNHEY, CDR2 SMNVEV (reference sequence). The V and J ends lost 2 bases and 2 bases respectively, with 11 bases between them. The CDR3 runs 15 residues. The CDR3 region has the DNA TGTGCCAGCAGTTTAACAGGGACCTTCACAGATACGCAGTATTTT. Its protein is CASSLTGTFTDTQYF.

This rearrangement joins TRBV2 to TRBJ1-2; D may be TRBD1 (6 bases). Germline loops: CDR1 SNHLY, CDR2 FYNNEI. Trimming left V 9 bases short and J 2 bases short, with 16 bases between. The CDR3 sequence is 14 residues long. CDR3 bases: TGTGCCAGTCTCCTCCCAGGGGACAACTATGGCTACACCTTC. Protein: CASLLPGDNYGYTF.

This sequence joins TRBV9 and TRBJ1-2; TRBD1 aligns across 9 bases. This CDR3 is 17 amino acids long. CDR1 SGDLS and CDR2 YYNGEE come from the germline V gene. V was pared by 0 bases and J by 6 bases, with 12 bases of the junction left unmatched. CDR3 loop: CASSVELGQGRTNGYTF. In nucleotides, the CDR3 is TGTGCCAGCAGCGTAGAGCTGGGACAGGGAAGGACTAATGGCTACACCTTC.

The rearrangement links TRBV7-9 to TRBJ1-3; 7 nucleotides align to TRBD1. The CDR3 has 15 residues. The germline gives CDR1 SEHNR, CDR2 FQNEAQ (reference sequence). After removal of 5 bases from V and 2 bases from J, the junction contained 6 bases not matched to a gene. The CDR3 nucleotides read TGTGCCAGCAGCCTTACAGGGACAGCTGGAAACACCATATATTTT. Its translation is CASSLTGTAGNTIYF.

This chain connects TRBV13 to TRBJ1-2; TRBD1 matches at 9 bases. V lost 0 bases to trimming and J lost 0 bases; unmatched junction nucleotides: 5. The germline V gene encodes CDR1 PRHDT and CDR2 FYEKMQ (reference sequence). The CDR3 consists of 17 residues. The CDR3 region is CASSLGQGAGANYGYTF. The CDR3 DNA follows: TGTGCCAGCAGCTTAGGACAGGGGGCAGGGGCTAACTATGGCTACACCTTC.

The chain carries TRBV4-1 and TRBJ1-1, with TRBD1 matching over 7 bases. This CDR3 region has 14 residues. Per germline, CDR1 MGHRA and CDR2 YSYEKL. The trim removed 2 bases at V and 8 bases at J, leaving 8 bases unmatched. CDR3 protein: CASSQTGALLEAFF. CDR3 in DNA: TGCGCCAGCAGCCAAACAGGGGCCCTGTTAGAAGCTTTCTTT.

The chain uses TRBV24-1 and TRBJ2-6; D gene unclear. Trimming stripped 2 bases from V and 5 bases from J, with 12 bases between. Germline CDR1 and CDR2: KGHDR and SFDVKD. CDR3 length: 16 residues. CDR3 loop: CATSDSEVRRANVLTF. CDR3 sequence (DNA): TGTGCCACCAGTGATTCTGAGGTCCGGAGGGCCAACGTCCTGACTTTC.

The chain uses TRBV6-5 and TRBJ1-1; possible D gene TRBD1, 5 bases. This CDR3 comprises 14 residues. V lost 6 bases to trimming and J lost 1 base, with 12 bases between them. In germline, CDR1 is MNHEY, CDR2 SVGAGI. CDR3 in DNA: TGTGCCAGCAGCCGGGGGTGGGGGAACACTGAAGCTTTCTTT. Its protein product is CASSRGWGNTEAFF.

This sequence joins TRBV3-1 (or the pseudogene TRBV3-2) and TRBJ1-2; TRBD1 is a possible D gene (6 bases). V lost 2 bases, J lost 2 bases, and 18 bases lay in between. CDR1 is LGHDT and CDR2 is YNNKEL in the germline V gene (reference sequence). This CDR3 comprises 17 residues. CDR3 in amino acids: CASSQPRGAGRNYGYTF. CDR3 bases: TGTGCCAGCAGCCAACCCCGGGGGGCAGGGCGGAACTATGGCTACACCTTC.

With regard to this clone: Compared with germline, one end of the junction differs, possibly owing to a read error. V usage is TRBV4-1 and J usage is TRBJ2-1; 8 bases line up with TRBD2. The CDR3 is 12 amino acids. CDR1 is MGHRA and CDR2 is YSYEKL in the germline V gene. CDR3 amino acids: CASRSPGLGLVF. CDR3 bases: TGCGCCAGCAGGTCACCGGGACTAGGTTTGGTCTTC.

The CDR3 loop reads CASGGGADTGELFF. CDR3 sequence (DNA): TGTGCCAGCGGCGGGGGGGCCGACACCGGGGAGCTGTTTTTT. The gene calls are TRBV6-4 and TRBJ2-2; 9 nucleotides agree with TRBD2. This CDR3 is 14 amino acids long. J lost 3 bases, V lost 8 bases, and 4 bases had no gene match. Per the germline V gene, CDR1 is MRHNA and CDR2 is SNTAGT.

In regard to this clone: The junction does not match germline at one end; this may be a read error. The CDR3: CASRWDRQRLSF. CDR3 nucleotide sequence: TGTGCCAGCAGGTGGGACAGGCAAAGGCTTTCGTTT. The V call is TRBV12-3 or TRBV12-4, the J call TRBJ1-1, with 8 bases fitting TRBD1. The CDR3 runs 12 residues.

The chain carries TRBV6-4 and TRBJ1-1; TRBD1 is a possible D gene (5 bases). V lost 6 bases, J lost 0 bases, and 8 bases lay in between. From germline, CDR1 is MRHNA and CDR2 SNTAGT. The CDR3 is 13 amino acids. DNA of the CDR3: TGTGCCAGCAGCGGACAACTGAACACTGAAGCTTTCTTT. It codes for CASSGQLNTEAFF.

This clone was observed once. The J gene is TRBJ2-4, the V gene TRBV28, with 8 bases lining up with TRBD1. Germline V gene lookup returns CDR1 MDHEN and CDR2 SYDVKM. J lost 0 bases, V lost 1 base, and 5 bases had no gene match. This CDR3 spans 17 amino acids. The CDR3 loop reads CASSLSRTGLAKNIQYF. Here the CDR3 DNA reads TGTGCCAGCAGTTTATCCCGGACAGGGCTAGCCAAAAACATTCAGTACTTC.

The chain links TRBV4-1 to TRBJ2-7; possible D gene TRBD1, 6 bases. The CDR3 is 16 amino acids. The germline V gene encodes CDR1 MGHRA and CDR2 YSYEKL. V lost 1 base to trimming and J lost 3 bases, with 16 bases between them. The CDR3 nucleotides read TGCGCCAGCAGCCAAGTTGGTCCGGACAGCAGCTACGAGCAGTACTTC. It codes for CASSQVGPDSSYEQYF.

The table lists this clone with a count of one. The chain combines TRBV28 with TRBJ1-3; 7 bases are shared with TRBD1. The CDR3 has 15 amino acids. Germline CDR1 is MDHEN and CDR2 is SYDVKM. Trimming took 7 bases from V and 6 from J; bases not matched to a gene: 12. The CDR3 bases are TGTGCCAGCAATCCGGGACAGTATCTTGAAAACACCATATATTTT. Its protein product is CASNPGQYLENTIYF.

This chain links TRBV28 with TRBJ2-3, with TRBD2 identical over 9 bases. The CDR3 length is 15 residues. The junction had 5 bases not matched to a gene; V was cut back by 6 bases and J by 1 base. From germline, CDR1 is MDHEN and CDR2 SYDVKM. The CDR3 sequence: CASSATSGRTDTQYF. The CDR3 coding sequence is TGTGCCAGCAGCGCGACTAGCGGACGCACAGATACGCAGTATTTT.